Below, one TCR beta chain is given with its context. Its cognate antigen has yet to be identified. Per-nucleotide qualities are absent, and no much larger clonotype sits a single base away. This specimen includes other DNA sequences encoding the same CDR3. The germline V gene (reference sequence) supplies CDR1 LNHDA and CDR2 SQIVND. V loses 4 bases, J loses 1 base, and the germline ends lie 11 bases apart. The CDR3 starts with the cysteine, ends with the phenylalanine, and has 15 residues. CDR3 DNA is the only sequence kept; it has 45 bases, read in frame from the first base. The data derive from a study of cytomegalovirus exposure and HLA in healthy donors (dated by TCRdb to about 2017). With respect to the entire study: An earlier analysis of several hundred of the donors reported 250 to 300 Gb of sequence data and roughly 110 million unique TCR beta sequences from about 179 million T cells. An early release covering approximately 600 HLA-typed donors comprised approximately 300 gigabases of sequencing data and around 80 million unique TCR sequences. Of the roughly 410 genotyped donors, more than 75% were placed in the genetic ancestry cluster associated with self-reported Caucasian donors. The study aimed to test whether cataloging public T cell receptors could reveal signatures of past pathogen exposure. The study profiled the T cell repertoires of hundreds of subjects by immunosequencing and related them to cytomegalovirus serostatus. A separate validation cohort of approximately 130 different subjects was used in addition to the roughly 640-subject first cohort. To predict cytomegalovirus infection status, the study combined high-throughput TCR immunosequencing, statistical association of individual TCRs with disease status, and machine learning. To study patterns of TCR occurrence, a later analysis re-analyzed previously published TCR beta repertoires from 600 to 750 donors and added high-resolution HLA genotyping. The later analysis used no new phenotypic data to find candidate immune exposures, relying instead on TCR beta sequences and their occurrence across donors. An earlier analysis of 500 to 750 of the donors applied high-throughput TCR beta sequencing to assess whether each TCR beta V gene segment acted as functional or pseudogenic. Alongside the repertoire data, information on donor age, sex, ethnicity and CMV serostatus was compiled. A later genetic analysis took genome-wide SNP genotypes for about three fifths of the roughly 700 donors and used that subset as a discovery cohort. Every discovery cohort repertoire had been produced on one sequencing platform. Both class I and class II loci were covered by HLA typing, at four-digit resolution. The number of donors typed differed by locus, with about 629-630 for A, B, C, DRB1 and DQB1, about 500 for DQA1, 600 to 610 for DPA1, and around 430 for DPB1. Four or five DR-DQ haplotypes were handled as single units for association and clustering because linkage in the cohort was strong. Among 300 to 450 genotyped donors of the cohort, an average of approximately 230,000 unique TCR beta nucleotide sequences were sequenced per donor, 15% to 20% of them non-productive.

To prepare the library, the immunoSEQ multiplex PCR assay was applied. The multiplex PCR relied on a mix of 60 forward primers for TCR Vbeta segments and 13 reverse primers for TCR Jbeta segments. Amplification of the CDR3 region of rearranged TCR beta genes was performed with a multiplex PCR assay on genomic DNA. The Illumina HiSeq System was used to sequence the amplified TCR beta libraries as 87-base-pair reads. The published analysis was carried out like this. In a later analysis, tens of millions of unique TCR beta chains were counted across the approximately 620 repertoires, and about 10 million of these chains were shared by at least two donors. Raw reads were error-corrected and collapsed into unique sequences by a nearest-neighbor algorithm in which closely related sequences were merged to remove PCR and sequencing errors. V, D and J gene segments were assigned by aligning CDR3 sequences to IMGT reference sequences. Each retained sequence needed at least a six-nucleotide match to both a V gene segment and a J gene segment. A rearrangement counted as productive if the CDR3 had no stop codons and remained in frame with V and J, and every other rearrangement counted as non-productive. Following IMGT convention, CDR3 was defined as the stretch from the second conserved V-encoded cysteine up to the conserved J-encoded phenylalanine. The earlier analysis of about 610 of the donors excluded any sequence lacking an unambiguous match to a single V gene segment. In an earlier analysis of several hundred of the donors, V segments were called functional above 56.7% productive rearrangements and were called segregating when the between-donor standard deviation exceeded 5%. To diagnose cytomegalovirus status from the catalog of TCR beta chain sequences, a statistical classification framework was built. In a later analysis, TCR nucleotide sequences were compared against IMGT/GENE-DB human TR gene sequences so that V and J genes could be assigned. In a later analysis, CDR3 sequences and most-parsimonious VDJ recombination scenarios were assigned using the TCRdist pipeline. In a later analysis, each TCR beta chain was defined by its CDR3 amino acid sequence together with its V-gene family, and reads lacking a unique V-gene family were excluded. As a way to deal with suspected cross-contamination and a sequencing artifact, a later analysis dropped approximately 590 nucleotide sequences that were highly shared and had low generation probability. In a later analysis, a clonal expansion index for each public chain was calculated from normalized within-repertoire ranks of inferred template counts. Generation probabilities in a later analysis came from a VDJ recombination model fitted to out-of-frame rearrangements, and those results were checked against IGoR. A later analysis scored TCR-TCR, TCR-HLA and TCR-CMV co-occurrence with hypergeometric tests, applying a repertoire-size bias correction to TCR pairs. A later analysis estimated false discovery rates by permuting HLA or CMV assignments 20 times. In a later analysis, co-occurring TCRs were grouped using DBSCAN, with TCRdist sequence similarity added in when clustering inside HLA-allele-positive subsets. Co-occurrence clustering excluded repertoires with fewer than 30,000 or more than 120,000 public chains, plus five with anomalous nucleotide sharing. TCRdb stores this immuneACCESS table with in-frame sequences only. Part of the clones is absent; in the studies checked, under half of the shortfall reflects unresolved V genes, and no reason is known for the rest. Clonal size and the V and J genes are those of that table, whereas D and trimming came from the DNA. The sample table lists about 72,000 clones, 82% of them with a count of one. 1.9% of the sample is taken by the ten largest.

Points the paper makes about the study in general: A few of the identified cytomegalovirus-associated TCR beta chains were confirmed in vitro to be specific for cytomegalovirus antigens. The 87-base-pair reads could not distinguish some IMGT-functional V segments, including TRBV6-2 and TRBV6-3, so those segments were excluded. Several of the top co-occurrence clusters appeared to be linked to parvovirus B19, influenza, CMV and Epstein-Barr virus, according to a later analysis. Broadly in line with IMGT annotations, most TCR beta V segments showed up in productive rearrangements about 87% or about 30% of the time in an earlier analysis of under 700 of the donors. In both the original and validation cohorts, the classifier was reported to diagnose cytomegalovirus status with high specificity and sensitivity. In a later analysis, HLA-associated TCR beta chains showed more clonal expansion and lower generation probabilities than non-associated chains that were equally common. According to a later analysis, TCR association rates differed among HLA loci, with DRB1 alleles showing the most associated TCRs and HLA-C alleles showing the fewest. The sequencing pipeline was judged likely to have produced a cluster of highly shared sequence variants as a technical artifact. Because counts were too low, 15 to 20 rarely observed V segments, including chromosome 9 orphons, were left out of the earlier analysis of roughly 600 of the donors. Linkage disequilibrium might explain the correlated functional status among segregating V segments, but an unknown experimental factor could not be ruled out. HLA typing was unavailable for some donors at each locus, so association tests used only the typed subset. CMV serostatus was the only immune exposure information available for the cohort. While some public TCRs were present in many individuals, most TCR sequences turned up only very rarely across donors. A later analysis found that most CMV-associated TCR beta chains appeared HLA-restricted, with HLA associations seemingly driven largely by CMV exposure. When HLA alleles, especially DR and DQ, strongly co-occurred, TCR associations were difficult to assign to individual alleles. The cohort was sequenced for TCR beta chains only, and without alpha or paired-chain data the features that could be detected were limited. Compared with the roughly 700-donor mean, donors in an Asian-associated ancestry cluster had fewer N-insertions in productive TCRs, according to a later genetic analysis. The study gave a list of 150 to 200 TCR beta chains associated with cytomegalovirus. A further reported finding was that TCR beta sequences accurately predicted the HLA-A and HLA-B alleles for most subjects in the first cohort. At a false discovery rate of 0.05, a later analysis linked 15,000 to 20,000 TCR beta sequences to specific HLA alleles. The authors suggested that the approach could potentially be generalized to other disease states and immunological phenotypes. An association between a missense DCLRE1C variant and V-gene and J-gene trimming of TCR beta chains was found in a later genetic analysis and replicated in an independent cohort. Roughly uniform sequencing depth across donors was assumed in presence/absence analyses, although this assumption may not hold.

The cohort consisted of hundreds of healthy bone marrow donors. Cohort members were all nominally healthy when sampled, although unrecorded immune exposures were likely present. The donor was CMV seronegative and belonged to the group of 352 seronegative cohort members. A peripheral blood sample was collected from each donor, and TCR beta sequencing was performed on peripheral blood mononuclear cells. The Qiagen DNeasy Blood Extraction Kit was used to extract genomic DNA from the blood cell samples. The receptor chain draws on TRBV19 and TRBJ1-5; the D gene identity is not certain. This clonotype was obtained from a man aged 18-30 years in good health and CMV-seronegative. The sample consisted of PBMCs. The CDR3 has the sequence CASSTSTGSNQPQHF. In nucleotides, the sequence is TGTGCCAGTAGTACCTCCACCGGGAGCAATCAGCCCCAGCATTTT.